This T cell receptor (beta chain) stems from a study of human T cells and chemical hapten exposure. TCRdb itself ran the RACE reads through MiXCR, one entry per CDR3 protein. Here the sample spans approximately 77,000 distinct CDR3 sequences, about 15% being singletons. This clonotype came up a few times. Trimming at V came to 6 bases and at J to 4 bases, leaving 15 bases not matched to a gene. The CDR3 totals 17 residues. Per germline, CDR1 SGHRS and CDR2 YFSETQ. As to time point: pre-sensitization, week 0. Treatment given: therapeutic diphenylcyclopropenone sensitization with weekly scalp DPC. This specimen was whole blood, taken in connection with sensitization to the hapten diphenylcyclopropenone (DPC). The chain recombines TRBV5-1 with TRBJ1-1, with 10 positions matching TRBD1. The receptor was derived from a woman aged 45-65 years with alopecia areata. Some clones in this sample may be carry-over from other donors' samples. The CDR3: CASTLTGTGVSGTEAFF. Here the CDR3 DNA reads TGCGCCAGCACCTTAACCGGGACAGGGGTGTCCGGCACTGAAGCTTTCTTT. The full variable domain, with the rest looked up from reference TRBV5-1 and TRBJ1-1, is KAGVTQTPRYLIKTRGQQVTLSCSPISGHRSVSWYQQTPGQGLQFLFEYFSETQRNKGNFPGRFSGRQFSNSRSEMNVSTLELGDSALYLCASTLTGTGVSGTEAFFGQGTRLTVV.